These 25 T cell receptor beta chains were sequenced from one sample in a study of T cell changes during pregnancy in multiple sclerosis (dated by TCRdb to the late 2010s). Libraries were constructed by the immunoSEQ multiplex PCR assay. Held by TCRdb, this immuneACCESS table contains in-frame sequences only and omits some clones. Under half of the omission traces to an unresolved V gene where checked; the cause of the rest is unknown. This sample holds approximately 65,000 clones; 85% to 95% were observed only once. The ten largest clones capture 3% of the sample. The sample in question was CD8+ T cells from peripheral blood mononuclear cells, obtained in the third trimester of pregnancy. Source of these receptors: a female donor in good health, enrolled as a control in a pregnancy study.

V usage is TRBV5-4 and J usage is TRBJ2-2; D unresolved. Between the trimmed V and J ends, which lost 0 bases and 5 bases, there was a span of 14 bases. Germline V lookup: CDR1 SGHNT, CDR2 YYREEE (reference sequence). The CDR3 runs to 16 residues. The CDR3 nucleotides read TGTGCCAGCAGCTTGGATAGTAGCCGTGGAACCGGGGAGCTGTTTTTT. It yields the protein CASSLDSSRGTGELFF.

The chain carries TRBV9 and TRBJ2-7; 7 positions match TRBD1. Per the germline V gene, CDR1 is SGDLS and CDR2 is YYNGEE. After removal of 0 bases from V and 1 base from J, the junction contained 4 bases not matched to a gene. CDR3 length: 15 residues. CDR3 residues: CASSVATDRSYEQYF. The DNA of the CDR3 is TGTGCCAGCAGCGTAGCTACGGACAGGTCCTACGAGCAGTACTTC. The full variable domain, rest sourced from reference TRBV9 and TRBJ2-7, is DSGVTQTPKHLITATGQRVTLRCSPRSGDLSVYWYQQSLDQGLQFLIQYYNGEERAKGNILERFSAQQFPDLHSELNLSSLELGDSALYFCASSVATDRSYEQYFGPGTRLTVT.

The V and J genes are TRBV29-1 and TRBJ2-7; TRBD2 is a possible D gene (6 bases). V was trimmed by 1 base and J by 6 bases, leaving 16 bases between them. From germline, CDR1 is SQVTM and CDR2 ANQGSEA. The CDR3 sequence is 14 residues long. The CDR3 protein is CSVEGARDFGEQYF. The DNA of the CDR3 is TGCAGCGTTGAAGGTGCCCGGGACTTTGGCGAGCAGTACTTC.

The V and J genes are TRBV7-9 and TRBJ2-7; a weak D match, TRBD1 (8 bases). The CDR3 runs to 14 residues. The V gene's germline CDR1 is SEHNR and CDR2 FQNEAQ (reference sequence). Trimming pared 5 bases from V and 5 bases from J, leaving 16 bases between. In DNA form, the CDR3 reads TGTGCCAGCAGCAAGGACAGGGAGGGCCACGAGCAGTACTTC. This sequence encodes CASSKDREGHEQYF.

CDR3 region: CASRTTGSSGNTIYF. Written as DNA, the CDR3 is TGTGCCAGTCGGACCACAGGGAGCTCTGGAAACACCATATATTTT. The genes are TRBV19 and TRBJ1-3; D is possibly TRBD1 (6 bases). Germline V lookup: CDR1 LNHDA, CDR2 SQIVND (reference sequence). With 8 bases removed from V and 0 bases from J, the gap between germline ends came to 14 bases. This CDR3 spans 15 amino acids.

The rearrangement links TRBV6-5 to TRBJ1-2, with D uncertain. The length of the CDR3 is 14 residues. The V end lost 5 bases, the J end lost 4 bases, and 14 bases lay between the germline ends. Germline loops: CDR1 MNHEY, CDR2 SVGAGI. CDR3 bases: TGTGCCAGCAGTGACCCCGCAAGGAGCTATGGCTACACCTTC. It specifies CASSDPARSYGYTF.

The rearrangement joins TRBV4-3 to TRBJ1-2; D is ambiguous. Germline V gene data show CDR1 as LGHNA and CDR2 as YSLEER. The CDR3 consists of 17 residues. Trimming took off 0 bases at V and 4 bases at J, with 18 bases between the two ends. The CDR3 DNA follows: TGCGCCAGCAGCCAAGATCTCTTAACAGCCCGCTCCTATGGCTACACCTTC. Protein sequence: CASSQDLLTARSYGYTF.

This chain connects TRBV6-1 to TRBJ2-5; TRBD2 matches at 8 bases. The CDR3 spans 15 residues. Germline CDR1 and CDR2: MNHNS and SASEGT. V was pared by 4 bases and J by 1 base, with 5 bases of the junction left unmatched. The CDR3 sequence: CASSAQRGLQETQYF. In DNA, the CDR3 is TGTGCCAGCAGTGCGCAGCGGGGGCTCCAAGAGACCCAGTACTTC.

The genes are TRBV27 and TRBJ2-7; D is ambiguous. V lost 2 bases to trimming and J lost 0 bases, with 8 bases between them. CDR3 size: 14 residues. Germline lookup yields CDR1 MNHEY and CDR2 SMNVEV (reference sequence). The CDR3 region is CASSLVPFSYEQYF. As DNA, the CDR3 is TGTGCCAGCAGTTTAGTCCCGTTCTCCTACGAGCAGTACTTC.

This rearrangement joins TRBV4-3 to TRBJ2-6; tentatively, D is TRBD1 (5 bases). This CDR3 has 22 residues. V lost 1 base and J 3 bases, leaving 28 bases between the germline ends. Germline loops: CDR1 LGHNA, CDR2 YSLEER. The CDR3 nucleotides read TGCGCCAGCAGCCAAGTTTATAGTGGGTTTCCAGGGAAGTCCTTTGGGGCCAACGTCCTGACTTTC. This translates into CASSQVYSGFPGKSFGANVLTF.

This chain uses TRBV21-1 with TRBJ2-7; the DNA was not used to check the table's D call, TRBD2. TRBV21-1 is annotated as a pseudogene. The CDR3 length is 12 residues. CDR3 DNA sequence: TGTGCCAGCCGGACTGAGACCTACGAGCAGTACTTC. Translation gives CASRTETYEQYF.

The chain combines TRBV9 with TRBJ1-3; D possibly corresponds to TRBD1 (5 bases). This CDR3 region has 15 residues. Deletions cut 4 bases from V and 0 bases from J, with 11 bases between. Germline V gene sequence: CDR1 SGDLS, CDR2 YYNGEE. The CDR3 DNA is TGTGCCAGCAGCCTCCAGGGCGGCTCTGGAAACACCATATATTTT. This encodes CASSLQGGSGNTIYF.

V and J are TRBV5-6 and TRBJ1-4; 8 bases agree with TRBD1. V lost 0 bases, J lost 7 bases, and 8 bases stayed unmatched. The length of the CDR3 is 16 residues. Germline lookup yields CDR1 SGHDT and CDR2 YYEEEE. CDR3 coding DNA: TGTGCCAGCAGCTTGGAGACAGGGGCTGAATTTGAAAAACTGTTTTTT. It encodes CASSLETGAEFEKLFF.

V is TRBV4-2 and J is TRBJ2-7; D gene ambiguous. CDR3 length: 15 amino acids. Germline CDR1 LGHNA, CDR2 YNFKEQ. The V gene lost 0 bases and the J gene lost 2 bases, with 11 bases spanning the gap. The CDR3: CASSQDRLSAYEQYF. DNA for the CDR3: TGTGCCAGCAGCCAAGACAGACTCTCGGCCTACGAGCAGTACTTC.

V gene TRBV9 combines with J gene TRBJ1-2; D is unresolved. The CDR3 consists of 14 residues. Germline V CDR1 and CDR2: SGDLS, YYNGEE. V lost 3 bases and J lost 4, with 13 bases in between. This chain's CDR3 is CASSDGRAFYGYTF. CDR3 nucleotide sequence: TGTGCCAGCAGCGATGGGAGGGCCTTCTATGGCTACACCTTC.

V is TRBV15 and J is TRBJ2-1, with 7 positions matching TRBD2. After removal of 4 bases from V and 2 bases from J, the junction contained 2 bases not matched to a gene. The CDR3 is 14 residues long. CDR1 is LNHNV, CDR2 YYDKDF, per germline (reference sequence). The CDR3 reads CATSTRGAYNEQFF. CDR3 DNA: TGTGCCACCAGCACCCGGGGGGCCTACAATGAGCAGTTCTTC. The full variable domain, rest sourced from reference TRBV15 and TRBJ2-1, is DAMVIQNPRYQVTQFGKPVTLSCSQTLNHNVMYWYQQKSSQAPKLLFHYYDKDFNNEADTPDNFQSRRPNTSFCFLDIRSPGLGDTAMYLCATSTRGAYNEQFFGPGTRLTVL.

This clone has a single count. The chain is built from TRBV5-1 and TRBJ2-7; TRBD1 might be the D (5 bases). Germline V gives CDR1 SGHRS, CDR2 YFSETQ. This CDR3 has 15 amino acids. The germline V and J ends were trimmed by 0 bases and 2 bases, with 12 bases remaining between them. CDR3 in amino acids: CASSLGGSGTYEQYF. In nucleotides, the CDR3 is TGCGCCAGCAGCTTGGGGGGCTCTGGAACCTACGAGCAGTACTTC.

CDR3 protein: CASNAGTDDGYTF. In DNA, the CDR3 is TGTGCCAGCAACGCCGGGACAGATGATGGCTACACCTTC. The gene calls are TRBV9 and TRBJ1-2, with TRBD1 matching 7 bases. The CDR3 is 13 residues long. The V and J ends lost 6 bases and 6 bases, in that order; junction bases with no gene match: 8. CDR1 and CDR2 (germline): SGDLS, YYNGEE.

The chain couples TRBV7-2 to TRBJ2-2; D is possibly TRBD2 (6 bases). V lost 1 base and J lost 5, with 14 bases in between. This CDR3 comprises 16 residues. The germline V gene has CDR1 SGHTA and CDR2 FQGNSA. The CDR3 region is CASSLVAVHGTGELFF. The CDR3 DNA follows: TGTGCCAGCAGCTTAGTAGCGGTACATGGGACCGGGGAGCTGTTTTTT. Full variable domain (rest looked up from reference TRBV7-2 and TRBJ2-2): GAGVSQSPSNKVTEKGKDVELRCDPISGHTALYWYRQSLGQGLEFLIYFQGNSAPDKSGLPSDRFSAERTGGSVSTLTIQRTQQEDSAVYLCASSLVAVHGTGELFFGEGSRLTVL.

The chain uses TRBV29-1 and TRBJ1-2, with TRBD1 as a possible D gene (5 bases). Germline assignment: CDR1 SQVTM and CDR2 ANQGSEA. There are 18 residues in the CDR3. V shed 8 bases and J shed 0 bases, with 28 bases lying between them. CDR3 sequence reads: CSTEDRQPEGVSNYGYTF. The CDR3 DNA is TGCAGCACTGAGGACCGACAGCCCGAAGGTGTTTCTAACTATGGCTACACCTTC.

V is TRBV6-1 and J is TRBJ1-1, with a possible D match to TRBD1 (6 bases). CDR1 and CDR2 from the germline V gene are MNHNS and SASEGT. With 6 bases removed from V and 4 bases from J, the gap between germline ends came to 15 bases. There are 14 residues in the CDR3. CDR3 residues: CASRTGYSGTEAFF. The DNA of the CDR3 is TGTGCCAGCAGGACAGGTTACTCGGGCACTGAAGCTTTCTTT.

J is TRBJ2-7 and V is TRBV2, with TRBD1 matching 10 bases. Germline V gives CDR1 SNHLY, CDR2 FYNNEI. The CDR3 has 13 amino acids. V lost 10 bases, J lost 2 bases, and 5 bases stayed unmatched. The CDR3 sequence is CATRTGGTYEQYF. CDR3 sequence (DNA): TGTGCCACAAGGACAGGGGGAACCTACGAGCAGTACTTC. Complete variable domain (other parts from reference TRBV2 and TRBJ2-7): EPEVTQTPSHQVTQMGQEVILRCVPISNHLYFYWYRQILGQKVEFLVSFYNNEISEKSEIFDDQFSVERPDGSNFTLKIRSTKLEDSAMYFCATRTGGTYEQYFGPGTRLTVT.

The chain carries TRBV19 and TRBJ1-2; weak D call: TRBD1 (5 bases). The CDR3 loop spans 14 amino acids. CDR1 LNHDA and CDR2 SQIVND come from the germline V gene (reference sequence). The V end lost 5 bases, the J end lost 4 bases, and 14 bases lay between the germline ends. The CDR3 sequence is CASSWVGVGYGYTF. DNA for the CDR3: TGTGCCAGTAGTTGGGTAGGGGTAGGCTATGGCTACACCTTC.

The rearrangement uses TRBV6-5 and TRBJ2-4; a weak D match, TRBD1 (6 bases). The CDR3 contains 16 residues. Germline-derived CDR1 and CDR2 are MNHEY and SVGAGI. Trimming removed 4 bases from V and 0 bases from J, with 13 bases in between. CDR3 sequence (DNA): TGTGCCAGCAGTTTAAGTGGGGGCGTAGCCAAAAACATTCAGTACTTC. Its protein is CASSLSGGVAKNIQYF.

The V call is TRBV19, the J call TRBJ1-1; D call uncertain. The CDR3 runs to 13 residues. Germline lookup yields CDR1 LNHDA and CDR2 SQIVND (reference sequence). V lost 5 bases to trimming and J lost 1 base, with 8 bases between them. The CDR3 nucleotides read TGTGCCAGTAGTTACGCGGGGAACACTGAAGCTTTCTTT. Translation: CASSYAGNTEAFF.